These 22 T cell receptor beta chains were sequenced from one sample in a study of CDR3 diversity in severe acne. TCRdb ran MiXCR on the PCR reads and lists one entry per CDR3 protein. The table lists roughly 100,000 distinct CDR3 sequences, around 56% of them singletons. Sequenced material: blood. All receptors derive from a male donor with acne.

In its sample, this clonotype was seen many times. V usage is TRBV13 and J usage is TRBJ2-7; 8 bases map to TRBD2. Trimming cost V 4 bases and J 4 bases; bases outside gene matches: 6. Germline values: CDR1 PRHDT, CDR2 FYEKMQ (reference sequence). The CDR3 has 14 amino acids. The CDR3 DNA reads TGTGCCAGCAGCTCCAGCGGGGGTGGATACGAGCAGTACTTC. Translation: CASSSSGGGYEQYF.

This clonotype was observed at least ten times. V gene TRBV7-8 combines with J gene TRBJ1-4; possible D gene TRBD1, 6 bases. Trimming shortened V by 3 bases and J by 5 bases, and 13 bases separated the two germline ends. Germline V CDR1 and CDR2: SGHVS, FQNEAQ. CDR3 length: 15 amino acids. This CDR3 is CASSFRGGANEKLFF. CDR3 sequence (DNA): TGTGCCAGCAGCTTCAGGGGTGGGGCGAATGAAAAACTGTTTTTT.

The genes are TRBV9 and TRBJ1-2, with 7 bases matching TRBD1. The germline V gene encodes CDR1 SGDLS and CDR2 YYNGEE. The CDR3 covers 14 residues. V lost 4 bases to trimming and J lost 8 bases; unmatched junction nucleotides: 11. The CDR3 loop is CASSTPGGGKGYTF. The DNA for the CDR3 is TGTGCCAGCAGCACCCCCGGAGGGGGCAAAGGCTACACCTTC.

This clonotype was recorded at least ten times. This chain uses TRBV6-2 or TRBV6-3 with TRBJ2-7; 10 nucleotides align to TRBD2. Per germline, CDR1 MNHEY and CDR2 SVGEGT. V was clipped by 6 bases and J by 0 bases; unmatched bases: 2. CDR3 size: 14 residues. CDR3 residues: CASRPSGSSYEQYF. The CDR3 DNA sequence: TGTGCCAGCAGACCTAGCGGGAGCTCCTACGAGCAGTACTTC.

This clonotype occurred a few times. The rearrangement uses TRBV7-2 and TRBJ2-7, with 8 bases aligning to TRBD1. The V gene end was trimmed by 4 bases and the J gene end by 3 bases; junction bases not matched to a gene: 5. Germline V lookup: CDR1 SGHTA, CDR2 FQGNSA. This CDR3 is built from 14 residues. CDR3 coding DNA: TGTGCCAGCAGCTCCGGGACAGGAGGCTACGAGCAGTACTTC. Its translation: CASSSGTGGYEQYF.

This clonotype was seen just once. J is TRBJ2-4 and V is TRBV2; the D gene could be TRBD1 or TRBD2 (6 bases each). Germline-derived CDR1 and CDR2 are SNHLY and FYNNEI. Trimming stripped 6 bases from V and 5 bases from J, with 23 bases between. The CDR3 has 17 amino acids. The CDR3 here is CASRGAREWTNENIQYF. The DNA of the CDR3 is TGTGCCAGCAGGGGGGCCCGGGAGTGGACTAATGAAAACATTCAGTACTTC. The complete variable domain, with remaining parts taken from reference TRBV2 and TRBJ2-4, reads EPEVTQTPSHQVTQMGQEVILRCVPISNHLYFYWYRQILGQKVEFLVSFYNNEISEKSEIFDDQFSVERPDGSNFTLKIRSTKLEDSAMYFCASRGAREWTNENIQYFGAGTRLSVL.

CDR3 nucleotides: TGTGCCAGCAGTTGGGACAGCCCTGAAGCTTTCTTT. Amino acid sequence: CASSWDSPEAFF. This chain uses TRBV25-1 with TRBJ1-1; 7 nucleotides match TRBD1. This CDR3 spans 12 amino acids. Germline lookup yields CDR1 MGHDK and CDR2 SYGVNS. J was trimmed by 6 bases and V by 5 bases; bases with no gene match: 3. Full variable domain (rest looked up from reference TRBV25-1 and TRBJ1-1): EADIYQTPRYLVIGTGKKITLECSQTMGHDKMYWYQQDPGMELHLIHYSYGVNSTEKGDLSSESTVSRIRTEHFPLTLESARPSHTSQYLCASSWDSPEAFFGQGTRLTVV.

As for this clonotype: No conserved phenylalanine or tryptophan is present at the end of the CDR3, so a read error is the likely explanation. V is TRBV4-1 and J is TRBJ2-7; perhaps D is TRBD1 or TRBD2 (5 bases each). Trimming pared 4 bases from V and 3 bases from J, leaving 16 bases between. This CDR3 region has 15 residues. The germline gives CDR1 MGHRA, CDR2 YSYEKL. The CDR3 coding sequence is TGCGCCAGCAGCCCCGGGGCAGCCACTGGCTACGAGCAGTACCTC. It translates to CASSPGAATGYEQYL.

This clonotype was recorded at least ten times. The gene calls are TRBV15 and TRBJ2-7; 7 bases fit TRBD1. The germline gives CDR1 LNHNV, CDR2 YYDKDF (reference sequence). V was pared by 3 bases and J by 2 bases, with 13 bases of the junction left unmatched. The CDR3 has 17 residues. CDR3: CATSSSYLGTDPYEQYF. CDR3 nucleotide sequence: TGTGCCACCAGCAGTTCTTACCTCGGGACAGATCCCTACGAGCAGTACTTC.

This sequence joins TRBV6-5 and TRBJ1-4; TRBD1 is a possible D gene (5 bases). The CDR3 extends over 16 amino acids. Per germline, CDR1 MNHEY and CDR2 SVGAGI. V shed 8 bases and J shed 6 bases, with 22 bases lying between them. DNA for the CDR3: TGTGCCAGCGCGGTGGGTGGGACCACTTTGGATGAAAAACTGTTTTTT. Its translation is CASAVGGTTLDEKLFF.

This clonotype has at least ten counts. V is TRBV6-5 and J is TRBJ2-1; no definite D call. Per germline, CDR1 MNHEY and CDR2 SVGAGI. V lost 8 bases, J lost 0 bases, and 11 bases lay in between. This CDR3 region has 14 residues. For the CDR3, the DNA is TGTGCCAGCTCGCGGAGACTCTCCTACAATGAGCAGTTCTTC. Translation gives CASSRRLSYNEQFF.

This clonotype has a single count. The rearrangement joins TRBV7-9 to TRBJ2-1, with D possibly TRBD2 on 5 matching bases. Trimming cost V 3 bases and J 9 bases, with 18 bases left between them. This CDR3 has 15 residues. CDR1 SEHNR and CDR2 FQNEAQ come from the germline V gene (reference sequence). The CDR3 is CASSFGSTEAGEQFF. CDR3 DNA sequence: TGTGCCAGCAGCTTTGGTAGCACCGAGGCGGGTGAGCAGTTCTTC.

The CDR3 loop reads CSVVSGRVARGYTF. CDR3 sequence (DNA): TGCAGCGTTGTGTCCGGCAGGGTAGCGCGCGGCTACACCTTC. The chain joins TRBV29-1 to TRBJ1-2; a possible D gene is TRBD1 (5 bases). CDR3 length: 14 residues. Per the germline V gene, CDR1 is SQVTM and CDR2 is ANQGSEA. With 4 bases removed from V and 8 bases from J, the gap between germline ends came to 20 bases.

The J gene is TRBJ2-7, the V gene TRBV29-1, with TRBD2 matching over 14 bases. CDR1 is SQVTM, CDR2 ANQGSEA, per germline. V lost 6 bases, J lost 5 bases, and 6 bases stayed unmatched. The CDR3 length is 14 residues. CDR3 bases: TGCAGCGTGGCGGGACTAGCGGGAGTCCACGAGCAGTACTTC. Encoded protein: CSVAGLAGVHEQYF.

The chain employs TRBV25-1 and TRBJ1-3, with TRBD1 as a possible D gene (5 bases). Trimming pared 11 bases from V and 2 bases from J, leaving 16 bases between. CDR1 and CDR2 from the germline V gene are MGHDK and SYGVNS. The CDR3 is 14 amino acids. CDR3 protein: CAWNPQGTGNTIYF. The CDR3 DNA reads as TGTGCCTGGAATCCGCAGGGAACTGGAAACACCATATATTTT. The complete variable domain, with remaining parts taken from reference TRBV25-1 and TRBJ1-3, reads EADIYQTPRYLVIGTGKKITLECSQTMGHDKMYWYQQDPGMELHLIHYSYGVNSTEKGDLSSESTVSRIRTEHFPLTLESARPSHTSQYLCAWNPQGTGNTIYFGEGSWLTVV.

A single count supports this clonotype. A much more abundant neighbour one base away suggests this may be a read error. Because it lacks the conserved phenylalanine or tryptophan at the end, this CDR3 is likely a read error. The chain joins TRBV2 to TRBJ2-1; D uncertain. Germline V lookup: CDR1 SNHLY, CDR2 FYNNEI. V was shortened by 3 bases and J by 5 bases, with 11 bases between the two germline ends. CDR3 length: 14 residues. The CDR3 loop is CASSEELLNNEQFS. The CDR3 region has the DNA TGTGCCAGCAGTGAGGAGCTTCTTAACAATGAGCAGTTCTCC.

This clonotype was seen a few times. One junction end disagrees with the germline gene, perhaps due to a read error. The chain has TRBV6-5 and TRBJ2-7; D gene uncertain. CDR1 and CDR2 (germline): MNHEY, SVGAGI. There are 11 residues in the CDR3. The CDR3 loop is CAISESYEQYF. The CDR3 DNA follows: TGTGCCATCAGTGAGTCGTACGAGCAGTACTTC.

The genes are TRBV15 and TRBJ1-1; D is unresolved. Germline assignment: CDR1 LNHNV and CDR2 YYDKDF (reference sequence). V was shortened by 4 bases and J by 1 base, with 7 bases between the two germline ends. The CDR3 runs 13 residues. Here the CDR3 DNA reads TGTGCCACCAGCATCGACAAGAACACTGAAGCTTTCTTT. Protein sequence: CATSIDKNTEAFF. Together with reference TRBV15 and TRBJ1-1, the CDR3 gives the full variable domain: DAMVIQNPRYQVTQFGKPVTLSCSQTLNHNVMYWYQQKSSQAPKLLFHYYDKDFNNEADTPDNFQSRRPNTSFCFLDIRSPGLGDTAMYLCATSIDKNTEAFFGQGTRLTVV.

There are a few counts of this clonotype. The chain has TRBV7-2 and TRBJ1-4; no clear D. The germline V gene has CDR1 SGHTA and CDR2 FQGNSA. The V gene lost 4 bases and the J gene lost 4 bases, with 16 bases spanning the gap. The CDR3 has 16 residues. The CDR3 DNA follows: TGTGCCAGCAGCTCGAAACTCTCCGGACTTAATGAAAAACTGTTTTTT. Translated: CASSSKLSGLNEKLFF.

The chain links TRBV20-1 to TRBJ2-4, with unresolved D. The germline V and J ends were trimmed by 1 base and 0 bases, with 10 bases remaining between them. The CDR3 runs to 15 residues. Per the germline V gene, CDR1 is DFQATT and CDR2 is SNEGSKA (reference sequence). CDR3 in amino acids: CSARAVTLAKNIQYF. The CDR3 nucleotides read TGCAGTGCTAGAGCGGTGACTTTAGCCAAAAACATTCAGTACTTC.

In its sample, this clonotype was seen many times. The chain carries TRBV7-8 and TRBJ2-2; 9 bases align to TRBD1. V was clipped by 5 bases and J by 2 bases; unmatched bases: 6. The CDR3 runs to 16 residues. Germline CDR1 is SGHVS and CDR2 is FQNEAQ. The CDR3 sequence is CASSTRTGANTGELFF. The CDR3 DNA sequence: TGTGCCAGCAGCACCCGGACAGGGGCAAACACCGGGGAGCTGTTTTTT.

This clonotype was seen many times. The J gene is TRBJ2-7, the V gene TRBV6-6, with D tentatively TRBD1 (5 bases). The germline gives CDR1 MNHNY, CDR2 SVGAGI (reference sequence). V lost 8 bases and J 9 bases, leaving 17 bases between the germline ends. The CDR3 is made up of 12 amino acids. DNA for the CDR3: TGTGCCAGCTCAGAGGACCGAAGGGGGCAGTACTTC. As protein: CASSEDRRGQYF.